One and the same sample provided the 28 T cell receptor beta chains below, sequenced in a study of cytomegalovirus exposure and HLA in healthy donors. Sequencing used immunoSEQ multiplex PCR; TCRdb keeps in-frame clones, though not all of them. The sample has 220,000 or so clones; over 80% are singletons. The sample taken for sequencing was PBMCs. The receptor source for this set is a woman aged 30 to 39 in good health and CMV-seropositive.

The chain employs TRBV29-1 and TRBJ1-2, with D hard to call. The length of the CDR3 is 10 residues. Looked up from germline, CDR1 is SQVTM and CDR2 is ANQGSEA. Deletions cut 4 bases from V and 5 bases from J, with 5 bases between. This CDR3 reads CSVVSYGYTF. CDR3 nucleotides: TGCAGCGTTGTATCGTATGGCTACACCTTC.

The V and J genes are TRBV30 and TRBJ2-7, with TRBD1 matching over 9 bases. This CDR3 contains 12 residues. From germline, CDR1 is GTSNPN and CDR2 SVGIG (reference sequence). Trimming took 4 bases from V and 3 from J; bases not matched to a gene: 1. The CDR3 DNA is TGTGCCTGGAAGGGACAGGGCTACGAGCAGTACTTC. The encoded protein is CAWKGQGYEQYF.

The rearrangement links TRBV5-1 to TRBJ2-1; TRBD2 matches 7 bases. The CDR3 extends over 13 amino acids. Germline trimming cut 5 bases from V and 6 bases from J; bases unmatched to any gene: 5. CDR1 is SGHRS, CDR2 YFSETQ, per germline. The CDR3 nucleotides are TGCGCCAGCAGGTCGACTAGCATCAATGAGCAGTTCTTC. Translated, it gives CASRSTSINEQFF. Full variable domain (missing parts from reference TRBV5-1 and TRBJ2-1): KAGVTQTPRYLIKTRGQQVTLSCSPISGHRSVSWYQQTPGQGLQFLFEYFSETQRNKGNFPGRFSGRQFSNSRSEMNVSTLELGDSALYLCASRSTSINEQFFGPGTRLTVL.

The chain employs TRBV4-3 and TRBJ2-7, with 8 bases lining up with TRBD1. The J segment lost 3 bases and the V segment lost 4 bases, leaving 2 bases of the junction unmatched. This CDR3 region has 13 residues. Germline V gives CDR1 LGHNA, CDR2 YSLEER. CDR3 residues: CASSPDRGYEQYF. The CDR3 coding sequence is TGCGCCAGCAGCCCTGACAGGGGCTACGAGCAGTACTTC.

The chain combines TRBV30 with TRBJ2-2; D may be TRBD1 (5 bases). Trimming stripped 3 bases from V and 1 base from J, with 9 bases between. Germline CDR1 is GTSNPN and CDR2 is SVGIG (reference sequence). The CDR3 runs to 14 residues. The CDR3 nucleotides read TGTGCCTGGAGCTACGGACAGAACACCGGGGAGCTGTTTTTT. Translated: CAWSYGQNTGELFF.

The chain uses TRBV2 and TRBJ2-2; D gene uncertain. Trimming left V 6 bases short and J 3 bases short, with 8 bases between. Germline CDR1 SNHLY, CDR2 FYNNEI. The CDR3 extends over 13 amino acids. The CDR3 is CASRVGYTGELFF. CDR3 sequence (DNA): TGTGCCAGCAGGGTAGGGTACACCGGGGAGCTGTTTTTT.

This clone has a handful of counts. The chain joins TRBV19 to TRBJ2-7; D may correspond to TRBD1 or TRBD2 (5 bases each). CDR3 size: 14 residues. CDR1 is LNHDA, CDR2 SQIVND, per germline (reference sequence). Trimming removed 3 bases at V and 5 bases at J, with 14 bases between. The CDR3 spells CASSMGPPGHEQYF. The CDR3 coding sequence is TGTGCCAGTAGTATGGGACCCCCAGGGCACGAGCAGTACTTC.

V gene TRBV11-3 combines with J gene TRBJ2-4; D possibly corresponds to TRBD1 (6 bases). This CDR3 has 14 residues. With 7 bases removed from V and 6 bases from J, the gap between germline ends came to 16 bases. Germline lookup yields CDR1 SGHNT and CDR2 YENEEA. CDR3 protein: CASTAGALGNIQYF. The CDR3 DNA follows: TGTGCCAGCACGGCAGGGGCTCTAGGAAACATTCAGTACTTC.

The chain joins TRBV19 to TRBJ1-5, with TRBD1 as a possible D gene (5 bases). With 7 bases removed from V and 6 bases from J, the gap between germline ends came to 19 bases. Germline loops: CDR1 LNHDA, CDR2 SQIVND (reference sequence). This CDR3 is built from 15 residues. CDR3 coding DNA: TGTGCCAGTACCCCCGGGAGGGGCAGGGTTCAGCCCCAGCATTTT. This translates into CASTPGRGRVQPQHF.

Only one count was recorded for this clone. V is TRBV27 and J is TRBJ1-2; possible D gene TRBD1, 6 bases. The CDR3 runs to 17 residues. The ends were cut back, 3 bases at V and 3 bases at J, with 20 bases in the middle. CDR1 is MNHEY and CDR2 is SMNVEV in the germline V gene (reference sequence). The CDR3, as DNA: TGTGCCAGCAGTTTTTCGGCAGGGGAGGGCGGGGACTATGGCTACACCTTC. As protein: CASSFSAGEGGDYGYTF.

The rearrangement links TRBV30 to TRBJ1-2; D may be TRBD1 (5 bases). Trimming took 4 bases from V and 6 from J, leaving 12 bases between them. This CDR3 comprises 12 residues. The V gene's germline CDR1 is GTSNPN and CDR2 SVGIG (reference sequence). The CDR3 loop is CAWNPGPHGYTF. CDR3 bases: TGTGCCTGGAATCCGGGACCGCATGGCTACACCTTC.

As for this clone: Other DNA sequences from this sample encode an identical CDR3 as well. The chain combines TRBV27 with TRBJ1-1, with TRBD1 matching 7 bases. Germline CDR1 reads MNHEY; CDR2 reads SMNVEV (reference sequence). Trimming removed 2 bases from V and 2 bases from J; junction bases left unmatched: 2. This CDR3 comprises 14 residues. The CDR3: CASSLQGGNTEAFF. In DNA, the CDR3 is TGTGCCAGCAGTTTACAGGGGGGTAACACTGAAGCTTTCTTT.

V is TRBV29-1 and J is TRBJ2-7; TRBD1 agrees at 8 bases. Germline CDR1 is SQVTM and CDR2 is ANQGSEA. There are 14 residues in the CDR3. The junction had 5 bases not matched to a gene; V was cut back by 4 bases and J by 0 bases. CDR3 coding DNA: TGCAGCGTTGGACAGGGGCAGAGCTCCTACGAGCAGTACTTC. Its translation is CSVGQGQSSYEQYF.

V gene TRBV7-9 combines with J gene TRBJ2-7, with a possible D match to TRBD2 (5 bases). CDR1 is SEHNR, CDR2 FQNEAQ, per germline (reference sequence). The CDR3 runs 15 residues. Trimming shortened V by 1 base and J by 0 bases, and 10 bases separated the two germline ends. The CDR3 here is CASSLGLGDSYEQYF. The CDR3 DNA follows: TGTGCCAGCAGCTTAGGGCTCGGGGACTCCTACGAGCAGTACTTC.

The chain has TRBV28 and TRBJ2-7; TRBD2 agrees at 11 bases. CDR3 size: 15 residues. Losses at the gene ends were 3 bases for V and 4 bases for J; bases not matched to a gene: 5. Germline assignment: CDR1 MDHEN and CDR2 SYDVKM. The CDR3 coding sequence is TGTGCCAGCAGTTTCTTCCTAGCGGGAGGTTACGAGCAGTACTTC. Its translation: CASSFFLAGGYEQYF.

The chain uses TRBV10-3 and TRBJ1-2; no firm D call. Germline assignment: CDR1 ENHRY and CDR2 SYGVKD. CDR3 size: 12 residues. V was clipped by 3 bases and J by 1 base, with 3 bases between them. The CDR3 nucleotides are TGTGCCATCAGTGATAATAACTATGGCTACACCTTC. Residues: CAISDNNYGYTF.

This chain links TRBV18 with TRBJ1-2, with 10 bases aligning to TRBD1. This CDR3 has 14 residues. With 2 bases clipped from V and 7 bases from J, the junction kept 4 bases outside the gene matches. CDR1 KGHSH and CDR2 LQKENI come from the germline V gene. The CDR3 protein is CASSPAGTGAGYTF. DNA of the CDR3: TGTGCCAGCTCACCAGCCGGGACAGGGGCTGGCTACACCTTC.

This clone has only a few counts. The gene calls are TRBV5-8 and TRBJ2-7; D gene ambiguous. Germline V gene sequence: CDR1 SGHTS, CDR2 YDEGEE. V was clipped by 4 bases and J by 2 bases, with 19 bases between them. The CDR3 has 16 residues. CDR3 nucleotides: TGTGCCAGCAGCCTCGGATTCAAAGACCACCCCTACGAGCAGTACTTC. It specifies CASSLGFKDHPYEQYF.

This chain connects TRBV21-1 to TRBJ2-7; TRBD2, the table's D call, lacks a check against the DNA. TRBV21-1 is described as a pseudogene. This CDR3 region has 12 residues. The CDR3 loop is CASSKVAHEQYF. The DNA of the CDR3 is TGTGCCAGCAGCAAAGTTGCGCACGAGCAGTACTTC.

This chain uses TRBV2 with TRBJ1-5; D not resolved. Per germline, CDR1 SNHLY and CDR2 FYNNEI. This CDR3 spans 14 amino acids. V was cut by 4 bases and J by 1 base, with 8 bases left in between. The CDR3 region has the DNA TGTGCCAGCAGTGTAATAGGGAGCAATCAGCCCCAGCATTTT. It specifies CASSVIGSNQPQHF.

This chain connects TRBV9 to TRBJ2-1, with 7 bases identical to TRBD2. The CDR3 totals 20 residues. Trimming removed 2 bases from V and 4 bases from J; junction bases left unmatched: 21. Germline V lookup: CDR1 SGDLS, CDR2 YYNGEE. The CDR3 here is CASSVPIHHSSGAPYNEQFF. In nucleotides, the CDR3 is TGTGCCAGCAGCGTCCCGATCCACCATTCTAGCGGTGCCCCATACAATGAGCAGTTCTTC.

The chain uses TRBV5-1 and TRBJ2-3, with TRBD2 matching over 10 bases. With V trimmed by 3 bases and J by 2 bases, 3 bases remained unmatched. The length of the CDR3 is 15 residues. Germline-derived CDR1 and CDR2 are SGHRS and YFSETQ. CDR3 residues: CASSSAGGYTDTQYF. The CDR3 coding sequence is TGCGCCAGCAGCTCAGCGGGAGGGTACACAGATACGCAGTATTTT.

The chain uses TRBV4-1 and TRBJ2-3, with D perhaps TRBD1 (7 bases). Trimming left V 6 bases short and J 0 bases short, with 16 bases between. The V gene's germline CDR1 is MGHRA and CDR2 YSYEKL. The CDR3 length is 16 residues. The DNA for the CDR3 is TGCGCCAGCAGTATCAGGGGGGCCCCTAGCACAGATACGCAGTATTTT. Translating gives CASSIRGAPSTDTQYF.

This chain joins TRBV6-5 and TRBJ1-4, with TRBD1 identical over 9 bases. With 4 bases clipped from V and 6 bases from J, the junction kept 6 bases outside the gene matches. CDR1 MNHEY and CDR2 SVGAGI come from the germline V gene. The CDR3 spans 15 residues. The CDR3 region is CASSSDRGSHEKLFF. The CDR3 DNA sequence: TGTGCCAGCAGTTCCGACAGGGGGTCGCATGAAAAACTGTTTTTT.

The chain recombines TRBV9 with TRBJ1-4; D is perhaps TRBD1 (6 bases). The CDR3 contains 13 residues. V shed 1 base and J shed 12 bases, with 13 bases lying between them. The germline V gene has CDR1 SGDLS and CDR2 YYNGEE. The CDR3 region has the DNA TGTGCCAGCAGCGTAACAGGGAATGGGGAACTGTTTTTT. It is translated as CASSVTGNGELFF.

The chain is built from TRBV4-1 and TRBJ2-3; tentatively, D is TRBD2 (5 bases). This CDR3 region has 14 residues. CDR1 is MGHRA, CDR2 YSYEKL, per germline. V was shortened by 0 bases and J by 6 bases, with 10 bases between the two germline ends. CDR3 protein: CASSQDGGLDTQYF. CDR3 sequence (DNA): TGCGCCAGCAGCCAAGATGGAGGCTTGGATACGCAGTATTTT.

In this sample, this clone turned up a few times. The rearrangement joins TRBV27 to TRBJ1-1, with D unclear. The CDR3 spans 14 residues. Germline V gene lookup returns CDR1 MNHEY and CDR2 SMNVEV (reference sequence). Deletions cut 3 bases from V and 0 bases from J, with 8 bases between. The DNA of the CDR3 is TGTGCCAGCAGTTTTGGACGGCTGAACACTGAAGCTTTCTTT. Translating it yields CASSFGRLNTEAFF.

The chain carries TRBV6-5 and TRBJ1-5; D ambiguous. V was shortened by 5 bases and J by 6 bases, with 8 bases between the two germline ends. Looked up from germline, CDR1 is MNHEY and CDR2 is SVGAGI. The CDR3 has 12 residues. The CDR3 nucleotides read TGTGCCAGCAGTAAACCGGGTCAGCCCCAGCATTTT. This gives the protein CASSKPGQPQHF.